Listed below are T cell receptor beta chains from one sample, sequenced in a study of CD8+ T cells in alopecia areata. The table came from immunoSEQ multiplex PCR; TCRdb's copy has only in-frame clones and leaves some out. The data contain 210,000 or so clones, just over 65% of them singletons. The sample here was CD4+ T cells sorted from blood, taken around week 44, from a patient treated with tofacitinib. These receptors were obtained from a human donor with alopecia areata. Both conserved end residues are part of each CDR3. D genes are given only for firm matches. Clone size is given for some rows only: seen once, a few or many times, or a class if the clone is expanded.

V gene: TRBV28
clone size: NA
J gene: TRBJ1-6
D gene: NA
CDR3 protein: CASMGSARANSPLHF
CDR3 DNA: TGTGCCAGCATGGGGTCGGCCAGGGCTAATTCACCCCTCCACTTT

V gene: TRBV4-1
clone size: few
J gene: TRBJ1-2
D gene: NA
CDR3 protein: CASSPESRASYGYTF
CDR3 DNA: TGCGCCAGCAGCCCCGAGTCTAGGGCCAGCTATGGCTACACCTTC

V gene: TRBV7-2
clone size: NA
J gene: TRBJ1-5
D gene: NA
CDR3 protein: CASSLAQGGNQPQHF
CDR3 DNA: TGTGCCAGCAGCTTAGCACAGGGTGGCAATCAGCCCCAGCATTTT

V gene: TRBV7-7
clone size: NA
J gene: TRBJ2-1
D gene: NA
CDR3 protein: CASSLGPRGSSYNEQFF
CDR3 DNA: TGTGCCAGCAGCTTAGGCCCACGGGGGAGCTCCTACAATGAGCAGTTCTTC

V gene: TRBV30
clone size: NA
J gene: TRBJ2-1
D gene: NA
CDR3 protein: CAWSVSEQFF
CDR3 DNA: TGTGCCTGGAGTGTAAGTGAGCAGTTCTTC

V gene: TRBV4-3
clone size: NA
J gene: TRBJ2-1
D gene: TRBD2
CDR3 protein: CASSQEFRVGLAGGSYNEQFF
CDR3 DNA: TGCGCCAGCAGCCAAGAATTTAGGGTTGGACTAGCGGGGGGTTCCTACAATGAGCAGTTCTTC

V gene: TRBV30
clone size: NA
J gene: TRBJ2-2
D gene: TRBD2
CDR3 protein: CAWSVGTSGGITGELFF
CDR3 DNA: TGTGCCTGGAGTGTAGGGACTAGCGGGGGGATCACCGGGGAGCTGTTTTTT

V gene: TRBV7-2
clone size: NA
J gene: TRBJ2-3
D gene: NA
CDR3 protein: CASSHIGGTDTQYF
CDR3 DNA: TGTGCCAGCAGCCACATCGGAGGGACAGATACGCAGTATTTT

V gene: TRBV5-1
clone size: NA
J gene: TRBJ2-2
D gene: NA
CDR3 protein: CASRGEAANTGELFF
CDR3 DNA: TGCGCCAGCAGAGGTGAGGCCGCAAACACCGGGGAGCTGTTTTTT

V gene: TRBV11-2
clone size: NA
J gene: TRBJ2-1
D gene: NA
CDR3 protein: CASSHIKGGPEQFF
CDR3 DNA: TGTGCCAGCAGCCACATAAAGGGGGGCCCTGAGCAGTTCTTC

V gene: TRBV29-1
clone size: NA
J gene: TRBJ1-1
D gene: TRBD1
CDR3 protein: CSVLQGKAFF
CDR3 DNA: TGCAGCGTTCTACAGGGGAAAGCTTTCTTT

V gene: TRBV7-3
clone size: NA
J gene: TRBJ2-1
D gene: TRBD1
CDR3 protein: CASSLQMGQGAEQFF
CDR3 DNA: TGTGCCAGCAGCCTCCAAATGGGACAGGGTGCTGAGCAGTTCTTC

V gene: TRBV30
clone size: NA
J gene: TRBJ2-1
D gene: NA
CDR3 protein: CAWKGVDEQFF
CDR3 DNA: TGTGCCTGGAAGGGAGTGGATGAGCAGTTCTTC

V gene: TRBV29-1
clone size: NA
J gene: TRBJ2-1
D gene: TRBD2
CDR3 protein: CSVVGGARNEQFF
CDR3 DNA: TGCAGCGTTGTCGGGGGGGCTCGAAATGAGCAGTTCTTC

V gene: TRBV14
clone size: NA
J gene: TRBJ2-3
D gene: NA
CDR3 protein: CASRQAASTDTQYF
CDR3 DNA: TGTGCCAGCAGACAGGCGGCGAGCACAGATACGCAGTATTTT

V gene: TRBV6-1
clone size: NA
J gene: TRBJ1-2
D gene: NA
CDR3 protein: CASSVETASNYGYTF
CDR3 DNA: TGTGCCAGCAGTGTCGAAACAGCCTCTAACTATGGCTACACCTTC

V gene: TRBV5-5
clone size: NA
J gene: TRBJ2-7
D gene: NA
CDR3 protein: CASSRQGETKYF
CDR3 DNA: TGTGCCAGCAGCCGACAAGGTGAGACTAAGTACTTC

V gene: TRBV20-1
clone size: NA
J gene: TRBJ1-4
D gene: NA
CDR3 protein: CSARGQEKLFF
CDR3 DNA: TGCAGTGCTAGAGGCCAGGAAAAACTGTTTTTT

V gene: TRBV4-3
clone size: few
J gene: TRBJ1-4
D gene: NA
CDR3 protein: CASSQGWTVLNEKLFF
CDR3 DNA: TGCGCCAGCAGCCAAGGGTGGACAGTCCTTAATGAAAAACTGTTTTTT

V gene: TRBV9
clone size: NA
J gene: TRBJ2-2
D gene: NA
CDR3 protein: CASSVSGTGELFF
CDR3 DNA: TGTGCCAGCAGCGTGAGTGGGACCGGGGAGCTGTTTTTT

V gene: TRBV7-2
clone size: NA
J gene: TRBJ2-2
D gene: TRBD2
CDR3 protein: CASSLGLSNTGELFF
CDR3 DNA: TGTGCCAGCAGCTTGGGACTATCGAACACCGGGGAGCTGTTTTTT

V gene: TRBV6-5
clone size: once
J gene: TRBJ2-7
D gene: NA
CDR3 protein: CASSYGRGWAEQYF
CDR3 DNA: TGTGCCAGCAGTTACGGCAGGGGTTGGGCCGAGCAGTACTTC

V gene: TRBV4-3
clone size: NA
J gene: TRBJ1-6
D gene: TRBD1
CDR3 protein: CASSQEGQRDSPLHF
CDR3 DNA: TGCGCCAGCAGCCAAGAGGGACAGAGGGATTCACCCCTCCACTTT

V gene: TRBV2
clone size: NA
J gene: TRBJ2-1
D gene: NA
CDR3 protein: CASSENRKGGEQFF
CDR3 DNA: TGTGCCAGCAGTGAAAATAGGAAGGGAGGAGAGCAGTTCTTC

V gene: TRBV6-6
clone size: NA
J gene: TRBJ1-2
D gene: TRBD1
CDR3 protein: CASFEVVGQADYGYTF
CDR3 DNA: TGTGCCAGCTTCGAAGTAGTGGGACAGGCTGACTATGGCTACACCTTC

V gene: TRBV29-1
clone size: NA
J gene: TRBJ1-1
D gene: NA
CDR3 protein: CSVGLTAANTEAFF
CDR3 DNA: TGCAGCGTTGGGCTGACAGCGGCTAACACTGAAGCTTTCTTT

V gene: TRBV20-1
clone size: NA
J gene: TRBJ1-6
D gene: NA
CDR3 protein: CSARVGSISIF
CDR3 DNA: TGCAGTGCTAGAGTAGGGTCGATCTCCATATTT

V gene: TRBV18
clone size: NA
J gene: TRBJ1-3
D gene: NA
CDR3 protein: CASHEQRAFSGYTIYF
CDR3 DNA: TGTGCCAGCCACGAGCAGCGCGCCTTTTCAGGATACACCATATATTTT

V gene: TRBV30
clone size: NA
J gene: TRBJ1-6
D gene: NA
CDR3 protein: CAWSQGRSPLHF
CDR3 DNA: TGTGCCTGGAGTCAGGGGAGATCACCCCTCCACTTT

V gene: TRBV7-3
clone size: NA
J gene: TRBJ2-5
D gene: TRBD2
CDR3 protein: CASSAAGTSGGTQYF
CDR3 DNA: TGTGCCAGCAGCGCTGCTGGGACTAGCGGGGGGACCCAGTACTTC

V gene: TRBV11-2
clone size: NA
J gene: TRBJ2-1
D gene: NA
CDR3 protein: CASSRGLNNEQFF
CDR3 DNA: TGTGCCAGCAGCCGTGGACTCAACAATGAGCAGTTCTTC

V gene: TRBV6-1
clone size: few
J gene: TRBJ2-1
D gene: NA
CDR3 protein: CASSSRQVDEQFF
CDR3 DNA: TGTGCCAGCAGTTCCCGACAGGTCGATGAGCAGTTCTTC

V gene: TRBV18
clone size: NA
J gene: TRBJ1-5
D gene: NA
CDR3 protein: CASSPAGVNQPQHF
CDR3 DNA: TGTGCCAGCTCACCCGCAGGGGTAAATCAGCCCCAGCATTTT

V gene: TRBV30
clone size: NA
J gene: TRBJ2-1
D gene: TRBD2
CDR3 protein: CAWTKGLAGHNEQFF
CDR3 DNA: TGTGCCTGGACGAAGGGACTAGCGGGCCACAATGAGCAGTTCTTC

V gene: TRBV30
clone size: NA
J gene: TRBJ1-3
D gene: NA
CDR3 protein: CAWSPWGGFIESSGNTIYF
CDR3 DNA: TGTGCCTGGAGTCCCTGGGGAGGGTTCATTGAGTCGTCTGGAAACACCATATATTTT

V gene: TRBV5-6
clone size: NA
J gene: TRBJ2-3
D gene: NA
CDR3 protein: CASTHQNTDTQYF
CDR3 DNA: TGTGCCAGCACCCACCAGAACACAGATACGCAGTATTTT

V gene: TRBV5-6
clone size: NA
J gene: TRBJ2-3
D gene: NA
CDR3 protein: CASSLGTMGTDTQYF
CDR3 DNA: TGTGCCAGCAGCTTGGGAACGATGGGCACAGATACGCAGTATTTT

V gene: TRBV4-1
clone size: once
J gene: TRBJ1-2
D gene: NA
CDR3 protein: CASRQYQEVQHYGYTF
CDR3 DNA: TGCGCCAGCAGGCAGTATCAGGAAGTTCAGCACTATGGCTACACCTTC

V gene: TRBV5-1
clone size: NA
J gene: TRBJ2-7
D gene: NA
CDR3 protein: CANRGSSYEQYF
CDR3 DNA: TGCGCCAACCGGGGCTCCTCCTACGAGCAGTACTTC

V gene: TRBV7-8
clone size: NA
J gene: TRBJ1-2
D gene: NA
CDR3 protein: CASSSQQGYYGYTF
CDR3 DNA: TGTGCCAGCAGTTCCCAACAGGGTTACTATGGCTACACCTTC

V gene: TRBV29-1
clone size: NA
J gene: TRBJ2-7
D gene: TRBD1
CDR3 protein: CSVAAGIGTGLNNEQYF
CDR3 DNA: TGCAGCGTTGCCGCAGGTATCGGGACAGGGCTTAATAACGAGCAGTACTTC

V gene: TRBV6-5
clone size: NA
J gene: TRBJ2-3
D gene: NA
CDR3 protein: CASSYGGTQYF
CDR3 DNA: TGTGCCAGCAGTTACGGGGGTACGCAGTATTTT

V gene: TRBV9
clone size: few
J gene: TRBJ1-4
D gene: NA
CDR3 protein: CASSVEFDGGQLFF
CDR3 DNA: TGTGCCAGCAGCGTAGAGTTTGATGGGGGACAACTGTTTTTT

V gene: TRBV29-1
clone size: NA
J gene: TRBJ1-1
D gene: NA
CDR3 protein: CSPPRRQMNTEAFF
CDR3 DNA: TGCAGCCCCCCGCGGAGACAGATGAACACTGAAGCTTTCTTT

V gene: TRBV20-1
clone size: NA
J gene: TRBJ2-4
D gene: TRBD1
CDR3 protein: CSAPTGTIQYF
CDR3 DNA: TGCAGTGCCCCGACAGGGACCATTCAGTACTTC

V gene: TRBV30
clone size: once
J gene: TRBJ1-6
D gene: NA
CDR3 protein: CAWSVSPGKGSALHF
CDR3 DNA: TGTGCCTGGAGTGTATCCCCAGGGAAAGGGTCGGCCCTCCACTTT

V gene: TRBV6-6
clone size: NA
J gene: TRBJ2-5
D gene: NA
CDR3 protein: CASSYEQLTQYF
CDR3 DNA: TGTGCCAGCAGTTACGAACAGCTGACCCAGTACTTC

V gene: TRBV19
clone size: NA
J gene: TRBJ1-5
D gene: NA
CDR3 protein: CASSIRPGTPQHF
CDR3 DNA: TGTGCCAGTAGTATACGTCCGGGTACGCCCCAGCATTTT

V gene: TRBV29-1
clone size: few
J gene: TRBJ1-1
D gene: NA
CDR3 protein: CSVVGQGNTEAFF
CDR3 DNA: TGCAGCGTTGTAGGTCAGGGGAACACTGAAGCTTTCTTT

V gene: TRBV10-3
clone size: few
J gene: TRBJ2-5
D gene: TRBD1
CDR3 protein: CAIRTGGNGTQYF
CDR3 DNA: TGTGCCATCAGAACAGGGGGCAATGGGACCCAGTACTTC

V gene: TRBV2
clone size: NA
J gene: TRBJ1-2
D gene: NA
CDR3 protein: CASTWLGYNYGYTF
CDR3 DNA: TGTGCCAGCACGTGGTTAGGCTATAACTATGGCTACACCTTC

V gene: TRBV5-4
clone size: NA
J gene: TRBJ2-1
D gene: TRBD2
CDR3 protein: CASSLRGDRTSSYNEQFF
CDR3 DNA: TGTGCCAGCAGCTTGAGAGGAGACCGGACTAGCTCCTACAATGAGCAGTTCTTC

V gene: TRBV4-3
clone size: NA
J gene: TRBJ2-7
D gene: NA
CDR3 protein: CASSQYAQPPYEQYF
CDR3 DNA: TGCGCCAGCAGCCAATACGCCCAACCACCTTACGAGCAGTACTTC